This T cell receptor beta chain was identified in a study of T cell responses to AZD1222 COVID-19 vaccine. Overall study findings and caveats: Two doses of AZD1222 preceded a rise in Spike-specific TCR breadth and depth. The donor group comprised mostly white British people and more females; the analysis possibly underestimated clonal diversity.

The table came from immunoSEQ multiplex PCR; TCRdb's copy has only in-frame clones and leaves some out. Of approximately 120,000 clones in the sample, about 88% were seen once. This clone was seen once. The antigen remains unidentified. CDR1 and CDR2 (germline): SGDLS, YYNGEE. CDR3 length equals 14 residues. The V gene lost 0 bases and the J gene lost 2 bases, with 9 bases spanning the gap. This sequence joins TRBV9 and TRBJ2-7; no definite D call. The sequence was obtained from an adult in good health. Sequenced here: peripheral blood, sampled on day 0 of AZD1222 vaccination. The CDR3: CASSVGGSTYEQYF. DNA for the CDR3: TGTGCCAGCAGCGTAGGTGGCAGCACCTACGAGCAGTACTTC.